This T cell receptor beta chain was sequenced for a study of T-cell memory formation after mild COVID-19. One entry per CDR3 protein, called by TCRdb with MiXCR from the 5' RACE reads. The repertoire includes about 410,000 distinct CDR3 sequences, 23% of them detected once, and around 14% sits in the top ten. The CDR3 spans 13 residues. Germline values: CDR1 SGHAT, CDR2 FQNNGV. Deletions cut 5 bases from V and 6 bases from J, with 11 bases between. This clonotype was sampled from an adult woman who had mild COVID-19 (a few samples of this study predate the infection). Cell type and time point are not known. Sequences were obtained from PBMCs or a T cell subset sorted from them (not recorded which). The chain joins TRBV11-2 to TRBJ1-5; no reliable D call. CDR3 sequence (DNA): TGTGCCAGCAGCCCCAACATAGGTCAGCCCCAGCATTTT. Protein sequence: CASSPNIGQPQHF. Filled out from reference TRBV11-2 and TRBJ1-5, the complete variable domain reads EAGVAQSPRYKIIEKRQSVAFWCNPISGHATLYWYQQILGQGPKLLIQFQNNGVVDDSQLPKDRFSAERLKGVDSTLKIQPAKLEDSAVYLCASSPNIGQPQHFGDGTRLSIL.